This paragraph reports one T cell receptor beta chain. Its specificity is not known. The study ran its PCR with 60 Vbeta and 13 Jbeta primers. Clones were read by immunoSEQ multiplex PCR, and TCRdb kept only the in-frame ones, dropping some. The sample comprises about 65,000 clones, about 82% of which are singletons, and more than 4% rests with the top ten. This entry comes from a study of cytomegalovirus exposure and HLA in healthy donors. About the study: Of around 400 genotyped donors, more than 75% grouped in the Caucasian-associated ancestry cluster. Study observations and caveats: Later genetic work tied a missense DCLRE1C variant to beta-chain V and J trimming.

Germline CDR1 is MNHNY and CDR2 is SVGAGI (reference sequence). With 6 bases clipped from V and 5 bases from J, the junction kept 3 bases outside the gene matches. The CDR3 consists of 12 residues. The specimen was PBMCs. The chain carries TRBV6-6 and TRBJ1-2; TRBD1 matches 7 bases. The source of this sequence is a woman aged 30 to 39 in good health and CMV-seronegative. The CDR3 sequence: CASRGQDYGYTF. The CDR3 DNA is TGTGCCAGCAGAGGACAGGATTATGGCTACACCTTC.